These 5 T cell receptor beta chains were all obtained from the same sample, sequenced in a study of OX40 agonist ivuxolimab in advanced cancers. The protocol was immunoSEQ multiplex PCR, while the TCRdb copy is restricted to in-frame clones and leaves out a portion. The repertoire consists of about 37,000 clones, with approximately 84% occurring once and the leading ten covering 15% to 20%. Sequences were derived from CD4+ or CD8+ T cells sorted from blood, sampled in a trial of the OX40 agonist ivuxolimab. The receptors come from an adult with an advanced solid tumor such as melanoma, head and neck, liver or kidney cancer.

The J gene is TRBJ2-7, the V gene TRBV4-3, with D perhaps matching TRBD2 (5 bases). There are 15 residues in the CDR3. CDR1 LGHNA and CDR2 YSLEER come from the germline V gene. V dropped 0 bases and J dropped 0 bases, with 9 bases sitting between them. The CDR3 spells CASSQDGVNSYEQYF. CDR3 DNA: TGCGCCAGCAGCCAAGACGGGGTCAACTCCTACGAGCAGTACTTC.

The V gene is TRBV19, the J gene TRBJ1-5; D unclear. CDR3 length: 14 residues. The germline CDR1 and CDR2 sequences are LNHDA and SQIVND (reference sequence). Trimming removed 5 bases from V and 4 bases from J, with 12 bases in between. CDR3: CASSFPGENQPQHF. Written as DNA, the CDR3 is TGTGCCAGTAGTTTTCCCGGGGAAAATCAGCCCCAGCATTTT.

The chain has TRBV5-5 and TRBJ2-1; maybe TRBD2 (6 bases). V was clipped by 3 bases and J by 9 bases, with 16 bases between them. This CDR3 has 14 residues. Germline values: CDR1 SGHKS, CDR2 YYEKEE (reference sequence). In nucleotides, the CDR3 is TGTGCCAGCAGCTCCCGAGTGGCCGGGGGTGAGCAGTTCTTC. This sequence encodes CASSSRVAGGEQFF.

The gene calls are TRBV27 and TRBJ1-2; TRBD1 aligns across 7 bases. Trimming took 7 bases from V and 2 from J; bases not matched to a gene: 7. The CDR3 extends over 14 amino acids. Per the germline V gene, CDR1 is MNHEY and CDR2 is SMNVEV (reference sequence). CDR3 sequence (DNA): TGTGCCAGCAAGTCTCTGGACAGGAACTATGGCTACACCTTC. Residues: CASKSLDRNYGYTF.

This chain links TRBV11-2 with TRBJ2-7, with a weak D call TRBD2 (5 bases). V shed 5 bases and J shed 6 bases, with 20 bases lying between them. This CDR3 is built from 15 residues. Germline assignment: CDR1 SGHAT and CDR2 FQNNGV. In nucleotides, the CDR3 is TGTGCCAGCAGCAAAGACTTTTTTCAAGAGGGCGAGCAGTACTTC. Its protein is CASSKDFFQEGEQYF. The full variable domain, with the rest looked up from reference TRBV11-2 and TRBJ2-7, is EAGVAQSPRYKIIEKRQSVAFWCNPISGHATLYWYQQILGQGPKLLIQFQNNGVVDDSQLPKDRFSAERLKGVDSTLKIQPAKLEDSAVYLCASSKDFFQEGEQYFGPGTRLTVT.